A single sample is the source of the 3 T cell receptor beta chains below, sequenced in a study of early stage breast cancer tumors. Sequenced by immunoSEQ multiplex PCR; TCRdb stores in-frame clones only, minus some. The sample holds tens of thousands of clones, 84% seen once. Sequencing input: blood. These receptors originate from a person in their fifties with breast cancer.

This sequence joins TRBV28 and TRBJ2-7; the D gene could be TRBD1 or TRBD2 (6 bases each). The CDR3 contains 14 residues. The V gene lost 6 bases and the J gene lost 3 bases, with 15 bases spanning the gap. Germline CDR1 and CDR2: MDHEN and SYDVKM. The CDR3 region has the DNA TGTGCCAGCAGCGTAGGGGGGATCGACTACGAGCAGTACTTC. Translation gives CASSVGGIDYEQYF.

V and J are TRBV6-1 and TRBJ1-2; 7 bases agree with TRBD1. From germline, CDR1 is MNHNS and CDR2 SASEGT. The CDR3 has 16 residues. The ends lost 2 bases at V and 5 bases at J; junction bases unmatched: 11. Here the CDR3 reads CASSETRSGQKYGYTF. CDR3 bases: TGTGCCAGCAGTGAAACACGTTCGGGACAGAAGTATGGCTACACCTTC.

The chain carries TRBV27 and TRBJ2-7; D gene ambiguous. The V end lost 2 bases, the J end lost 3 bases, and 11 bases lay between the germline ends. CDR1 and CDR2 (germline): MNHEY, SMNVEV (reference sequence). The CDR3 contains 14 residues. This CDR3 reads CASSLGTALYEQYF. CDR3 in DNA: TGTGCCAGCAGTTTAGGTACAGCGCTCTACGAGCAGTACTTC.